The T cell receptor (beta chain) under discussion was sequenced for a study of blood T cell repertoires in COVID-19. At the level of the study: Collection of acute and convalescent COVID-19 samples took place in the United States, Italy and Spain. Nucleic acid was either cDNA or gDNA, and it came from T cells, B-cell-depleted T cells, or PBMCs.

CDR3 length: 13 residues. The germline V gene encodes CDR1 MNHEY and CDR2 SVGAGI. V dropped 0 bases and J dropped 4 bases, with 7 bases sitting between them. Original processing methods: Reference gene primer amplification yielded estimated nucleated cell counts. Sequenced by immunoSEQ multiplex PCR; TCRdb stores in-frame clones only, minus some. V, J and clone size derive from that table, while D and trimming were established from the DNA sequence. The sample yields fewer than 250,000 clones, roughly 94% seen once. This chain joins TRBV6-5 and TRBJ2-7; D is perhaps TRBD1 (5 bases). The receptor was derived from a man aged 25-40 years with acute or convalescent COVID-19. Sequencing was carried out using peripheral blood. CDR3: CASSYSREYEQYF. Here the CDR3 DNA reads TGTGCCAGCAGTTACTCCAGGGAATACGAGCAGTACTTC.